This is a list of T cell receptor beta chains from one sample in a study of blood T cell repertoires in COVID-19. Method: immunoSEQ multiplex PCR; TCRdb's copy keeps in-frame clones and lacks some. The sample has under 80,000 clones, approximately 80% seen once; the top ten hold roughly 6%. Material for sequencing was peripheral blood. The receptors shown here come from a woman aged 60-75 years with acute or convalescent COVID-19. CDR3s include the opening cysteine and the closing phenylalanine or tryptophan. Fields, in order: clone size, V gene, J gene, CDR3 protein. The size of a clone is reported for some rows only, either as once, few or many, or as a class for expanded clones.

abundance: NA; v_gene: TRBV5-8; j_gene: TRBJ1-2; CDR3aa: CASSLGGGYTF
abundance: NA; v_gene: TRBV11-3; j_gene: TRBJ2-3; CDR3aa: CASARAGDSTDTQYF
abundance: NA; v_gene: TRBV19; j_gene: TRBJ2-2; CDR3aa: CASSLGQGRAGELFF
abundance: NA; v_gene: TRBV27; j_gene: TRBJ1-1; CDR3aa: CASSAAGRGTLNTEAFF
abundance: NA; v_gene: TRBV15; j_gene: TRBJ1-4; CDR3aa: CATSRGTGAEKLFF
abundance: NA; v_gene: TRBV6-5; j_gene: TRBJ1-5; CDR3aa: CASSLEGGANQPQHF
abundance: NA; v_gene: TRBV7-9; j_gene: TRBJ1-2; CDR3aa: CASRQMDSFNYGYTF
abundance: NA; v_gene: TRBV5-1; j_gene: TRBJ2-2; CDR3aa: CASSRMDRGDTGELFF
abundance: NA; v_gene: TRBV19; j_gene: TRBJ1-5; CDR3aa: CASSIVATGNQPQHF
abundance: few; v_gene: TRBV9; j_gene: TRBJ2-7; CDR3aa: CASSATAINTYEQYF
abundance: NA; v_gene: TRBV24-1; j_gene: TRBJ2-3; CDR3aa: CATSDFRGGTTDTQYF
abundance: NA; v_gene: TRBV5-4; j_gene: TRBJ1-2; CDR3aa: CASSLGQGNYGYTF
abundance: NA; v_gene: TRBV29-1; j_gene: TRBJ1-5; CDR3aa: CSVGTDYSNQPQHF
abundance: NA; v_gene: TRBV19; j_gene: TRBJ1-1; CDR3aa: CASSQLTDLNTEAFF
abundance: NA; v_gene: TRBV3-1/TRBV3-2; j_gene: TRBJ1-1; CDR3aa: CASSRRTLGATEAFF
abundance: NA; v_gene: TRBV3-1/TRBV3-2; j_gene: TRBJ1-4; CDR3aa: CASTPGQGYEKLFF
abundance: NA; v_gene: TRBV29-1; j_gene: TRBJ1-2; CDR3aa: CSVDSDRAQGYTF
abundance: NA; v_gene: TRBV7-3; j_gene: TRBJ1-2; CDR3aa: CASSLDRYGYTF
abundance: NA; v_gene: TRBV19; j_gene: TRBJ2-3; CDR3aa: CASSIGSSGTDTQYF
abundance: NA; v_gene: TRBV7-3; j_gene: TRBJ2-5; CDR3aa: CASSSGAGGPETQYF
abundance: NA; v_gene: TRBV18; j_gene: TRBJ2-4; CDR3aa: CASSLLPGQTKNIQYF
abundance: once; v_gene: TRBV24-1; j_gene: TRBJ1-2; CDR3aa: CATSDGQGMDYGYTF
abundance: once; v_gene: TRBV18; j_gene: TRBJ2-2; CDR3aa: CASSPRLGYFNTGELFF
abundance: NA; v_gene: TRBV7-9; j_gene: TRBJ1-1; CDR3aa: CAAGGAGEAFF
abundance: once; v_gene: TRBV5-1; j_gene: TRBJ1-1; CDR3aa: CASSLGTGEAFF
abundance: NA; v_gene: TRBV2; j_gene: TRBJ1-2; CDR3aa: CASTPDRGRYGYTF
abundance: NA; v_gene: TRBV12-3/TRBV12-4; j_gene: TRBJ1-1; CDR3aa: CASSLRGWAFF
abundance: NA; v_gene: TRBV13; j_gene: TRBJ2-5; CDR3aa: CASSPKGSGGEYQETQYF
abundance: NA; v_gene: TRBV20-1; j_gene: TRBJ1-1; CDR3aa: CSPMNTEAFF
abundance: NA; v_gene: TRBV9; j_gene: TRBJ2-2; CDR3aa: CASSVEPRRSGGELFF
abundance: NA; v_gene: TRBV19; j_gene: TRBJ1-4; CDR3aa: CASSIPGFREKLFF
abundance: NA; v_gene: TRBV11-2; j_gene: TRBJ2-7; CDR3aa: CASGVGTYEQYF
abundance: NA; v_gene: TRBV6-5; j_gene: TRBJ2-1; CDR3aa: CASTATPPEGQFF
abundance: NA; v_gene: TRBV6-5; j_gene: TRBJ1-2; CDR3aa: CASSYSAGVNGYTF
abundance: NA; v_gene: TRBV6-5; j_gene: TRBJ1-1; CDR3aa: CASSISGYTEAFF
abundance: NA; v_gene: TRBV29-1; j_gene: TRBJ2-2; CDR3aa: CSVQGTPVTGELFF
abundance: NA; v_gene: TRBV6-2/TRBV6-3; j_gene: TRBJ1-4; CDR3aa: CASSYNTPPGTGGSEKLFF
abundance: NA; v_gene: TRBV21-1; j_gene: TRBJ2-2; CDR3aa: CASLRGTGELFF
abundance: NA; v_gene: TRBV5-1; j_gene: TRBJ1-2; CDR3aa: CASSPGEWGYTF
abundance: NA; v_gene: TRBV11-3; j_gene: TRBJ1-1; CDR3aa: CASSPGGGMTEAFF
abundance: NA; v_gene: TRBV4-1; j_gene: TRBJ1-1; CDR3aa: CASSPRTVNTEAFF
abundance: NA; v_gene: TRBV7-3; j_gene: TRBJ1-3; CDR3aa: CASSLSGGSGNTIYF
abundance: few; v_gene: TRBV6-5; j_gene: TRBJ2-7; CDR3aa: CASTKGTDSSYEQYF
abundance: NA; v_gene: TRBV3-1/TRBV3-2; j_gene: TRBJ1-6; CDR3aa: CASSLFNSPLHF